These T cell receptor beta chains were read from a single sample in a study of blood T cell repertoires in COVID-19. The protocol was immunoSEQ multiplex PCR, while the TCRdb copy is restricted to in-frame clones and leaves out a portion. The table records around 20,000 clones, around 92% of them present only once. Sequencing used peripheral blood. Receptors originate from a human donor in a cohort sampled during active COVID-19. The CDR3 runs from the conserved cysteine through the conserved F or W. A D gene is named only where the DNA matches it firmly. Not all rows give a size; the values are once, few, many and, for expanded clones, a class.

TRBJ1-6 | . | TRBD1 | TRBV6-5 | TGTGCCAGCAGCCGGGACAGGCAAGTGGGGATGTATCTCCACTTT | CASSRDRQVGMYLHF
TRBJ2-7 | once | TRBD2 | TRBV7-6 | TGTGCCAGCAGCTTAGCTAGCGGGGGGGCCGGCGACGAGCAGTACTTC | CASSLASGGAGDEQYF
TRBJ2-1 | . | TRBD1 | TRBV3-1/TRBV3-2 | TGTGCCAGCAGAGGACAGGGCTCCTACAATGAGCAGTTCTTC | CASRGQGSYNEQFF
TRBJ2-7 | . | . | TRBV7-9 | TGTGCCAGCAGCTTAGGTCGGGGGTACGAGCAGTACTTC | CASSLGRGYEQYF
TRBJ1-2 | . | . | TRBV20-1 | TGCAGTGCTAATGAAGACAGGAGCTATGGCTACACCTTC | CSANEDRSYGYTF
TRBJ2-7 | . | . | TRBV6-5 | TGTGCCAGCAGTCAAACCTTCAGCTCCTACGAGCAGTACTTC | CASSQTFSSYEQYF
TRBJ2-1 | . | . | TRBV2 | TGTGCCAGCAGGTCAAGCGGGCTCTACAATGAGCAGTTCTTC | CASRSSGLYNEQFF
TRBJ1-5 | . | TRBD1 | TRBV9 | TGTGCCAGCAGCCAGACAGGGGGCAATCAGCCCCAGCATTTT | CASSQTGGNQPQHF
TRBJ2-1 | . | TRBD2 | TRBV3-1/TRBV3-2 | TGTGCCAGCAGCCAACGGGGGGGCTCCTACAATGAGCAGTTCTTC | CASSQRGGSYNEQFF
TRBJ2-4 | . | TRBD2 | TRBV9 | TGTGCCAGCAGCGTAGATCCACTAGCGGGAGCCAGATCCAAAAACATTCAGTACTTC | CASSVDPLAGARSKNIQYF
TRBJ1-5 | . | . | TRBV19 | TGTGCCACCACAACAGGAGGCAATCAGCCCCAGCATTTT | CATTTGGNQPQHF
TRBJ2-7 | . | . | TRBV30 | TGTGCCTGGAGTGTAGGTCTCGGGGCCTACGAGCAGTACTTC | CAWSVGLGAYEQYF
TRBJ1-1 | . | . | TRBV20-1 | TGCAGTGCTAGAGATCGGGTTGAAGCTTTCTTT | CSARDRVEAFF
TRBJ2-3 | . | . | TRBV28 | TGTGCCAGCAGTTTTCAGGGGGGCGGCACAGATACGCAGTATTTT | CASSFQGGGTDTQYF
TRBJ2-3 | . | . | TRBV2 | TGTGCCAGCATGGGAGGAGGCACAGATACGCAGTATTTT | CASMGGGTDTQYF
TRBJ1-1 | . | TRBD1 | TRBV6-5 | TGTGCCAGCATGCAGGGGGCGCAAACTGAAGCTTTCTTT | CASMQGAQTEAFF
TRBJ2-1 | . | TRBD1 | TRBV12-5 | TGTGCTAGTGGTTTGGTAGTAGGGGGGACAGGGTCCTACAATGAGCAGTTCTTC | CASGLVVGGTGSYNEQFF
TRBJ1-1 | . | TRBD1 | TRBV5-6 | TGTGCCAGCATCCTACAGGGGGCCATGAACACTGAAGCTTTCTTT | CASILQGAMNTEAFF
TRBJ1-1 | . | TRBD1 | TRBV28 | TGTGCCAGCAGTAATTTACAGGGGCAGGCTTTCTTT | CASSNLQGQAFF
TRBJ2-3 | . | TRBD2 | TRBV19 | TGTGCCAGTAGGAAAGCGGGACCCGCGGATACGCAGTATTTT | CASRKAGPADTQYF
TRBJ1-1 | . | . | TRBV6-4 | TGTGCCAGCAGTACAACACCGACAGGGAACACTGAAGCTTTCTTT | CASSTTPTGNTEAFF
TRBJ1-5 | . | TRBD1 | TRBV7-2 | TGTGCCAGCAGCTTATGGGGACAGGGCGGCAATCAGCCCCAGCATTTT | CASSLWGQGGNQPQHF
TRBJ2-5 | . | TRBD1 | TRBV29-1 | TGCAGCGTTGATGGGACAGGGTTGCAGACCCAGTACTTC | CSVDGTGLQTQYF
TRBJ2-7 | . | TRBD2 | TRBV5-1 | TGCGCCAGCAGCTCAAAGCGGGAGAACTCCAACGAGCAGTACTTC | CASSSKRENSNEQYF
TRBJ2-4 | . | . | TRBV5-5 | TGTGCCAGCAGCTTGGGGACTCCGAGGAACATTCAGTACTTC | CASSLGTPRNIQYF
TRBJ2-7 | . | TRBD1 | TRBV18 | TGTGCCAGCTCATCGACGACAGGGGATCGGTACGAGCAGTACTTC | CASSSTTGDRYEQYF
TRBJ2-1 | . | TRBD1 | TRBV7-9 | TGTGCCAGCAGCTCGACAGGGTTCACTTACTACAATGAGCAGTTCTTC | CASSSTGFTYYNEQFF
TRBJ2-1 | . | . | TRBV2 | TGTGCCAGCGCATCGGGAGTGACCTACAATGAGCAGTTCTTC | CASASGVTYNEQFF
TRBJ1-2 | . | . | TRBV7-2 | TGTGCCAGCAGCTTACTGGCCCCGCATGGCTACACCTTC | CASSLLAPHGYTF
TRBJ1-5 | few | . | TRBV5-1 | TGCGCCAGCAGCTTGGTGGGGCCGAATCAGCCCCAGCATTTT | CASSLVGPNQPQHF
TRBJ1-4 | . | TRBD1 | TRBV6-6 | TGTGCCAGCAGGGACAGGGGGCGTGGTGAAAAACTGTTTTTT | CASRDRGRGEKLFF
TRBJ2-3 | once | TRBD2 | TRBV20-1 | TGCAGTGCTAGTATGCGGGGGGGGACAGATACGCAGTATTTT | CSASMRGGTDTQYF
TRBJ2-2 | . | TRBD2 | TRBV7-6 | TGTGCCAGCAGCCAGACTAGCGGGACCGGGGAGCTGTTTTTT | CASSQTSGTGELFF
TRBJ1-4 | . | . | TRBV15 | TGTGCCACCAGCAGAGATCGAATTGAGGGTCTAGGAGAAAAACTGTTTTTT | CATSRDRIEGLGEKLFF
TRBJ2-3 | . | . | TRBV9 | TGTGCCAGCAGCCCTGCAAGAAGTTCTAGCACAGATGCGCAGTATTTT | CASSPARSSSTDAQYF
TRBJ1-2 | . | . | TRBV15 | TGTGCCACCAGCAGGGCGGGGATTAACTATGGCTACACCTTC | CATSRAGINYGYTF
TRBJ1-1 | . | . | TRBV4-3 | TGCGCCAGCAGCCTGACAGGGAACACTGAAGCTTTCTTT | CASSLTGNTEAFF
TRBJ2-7 | . | TRBD1 | TRBV11-2 | TGTGCCAGCAGCTTACGGAGACAGGGGACCTACGAGCAGTACTTC | CASSLRRQGTYEQYF